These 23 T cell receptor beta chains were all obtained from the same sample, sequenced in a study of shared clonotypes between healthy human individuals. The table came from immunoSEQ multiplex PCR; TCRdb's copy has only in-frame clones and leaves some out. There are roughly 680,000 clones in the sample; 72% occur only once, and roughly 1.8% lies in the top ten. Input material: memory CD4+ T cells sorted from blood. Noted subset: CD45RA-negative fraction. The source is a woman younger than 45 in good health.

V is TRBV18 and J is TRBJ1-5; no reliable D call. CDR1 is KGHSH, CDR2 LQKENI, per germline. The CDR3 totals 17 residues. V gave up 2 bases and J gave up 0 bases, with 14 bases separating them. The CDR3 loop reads CASSPSSSGNSNQPQHF. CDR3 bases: TGTGCCAGCTCACCAAGCTCCTCGGGGAATAGCAATCAGCCCCAGCATTTT.

CDR3 region: CASSFRLFSEQYF. The CDR3, as DNA: TGTGCCAGCAGTTTTCGGCTATTTTCCGAGCAGTACTTC. The chain employs TRBV27 and TRBJ2-7; D ambiguous. CDR1 and CDR2 (germline): MNHEY, SMNVEV (reference sequence). V dropped 3 bases and J dropped 6 bases, with 12 bases sitting between them. This CDR3 spans 13 amino acids.

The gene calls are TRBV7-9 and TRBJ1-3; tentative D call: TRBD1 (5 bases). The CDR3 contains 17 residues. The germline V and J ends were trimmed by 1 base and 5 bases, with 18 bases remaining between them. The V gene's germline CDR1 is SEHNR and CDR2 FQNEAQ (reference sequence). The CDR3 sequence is CASSLVMGSGARNTIYF. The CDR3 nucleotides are TGTGCCAGCAGCTTAGTCATGGGATCCGGGGCGCGAAACACCATATATTTT.

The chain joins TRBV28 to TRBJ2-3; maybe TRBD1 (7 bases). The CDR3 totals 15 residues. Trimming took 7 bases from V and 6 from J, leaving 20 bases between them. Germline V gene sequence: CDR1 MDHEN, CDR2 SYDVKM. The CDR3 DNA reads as TGTGCCAGCAAGGAGGGAGGCAGGGGGGAGGATACGCAGTATTTT. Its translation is CASKEGGRGEDTQYF. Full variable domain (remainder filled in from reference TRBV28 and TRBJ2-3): DVKVTQSSRYLVKRTGEKVFLECVQDMDHENMFWYRQDPGLGLRLIYFSYDVKMKEKGDIPEGYSVSREKKERFSLILESASTNQTSMYLCASKEGGRGEDTQYFGPGTRLTVL.

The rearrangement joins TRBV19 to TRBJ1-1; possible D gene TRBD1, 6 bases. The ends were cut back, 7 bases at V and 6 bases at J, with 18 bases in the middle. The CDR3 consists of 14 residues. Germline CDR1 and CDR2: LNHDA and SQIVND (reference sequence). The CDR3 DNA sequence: TGTGCCAGTACCTCAGAGGGGGGCTCTCCTGAAGCTTTCTTT. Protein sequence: CASTSEGGSPEAFF.

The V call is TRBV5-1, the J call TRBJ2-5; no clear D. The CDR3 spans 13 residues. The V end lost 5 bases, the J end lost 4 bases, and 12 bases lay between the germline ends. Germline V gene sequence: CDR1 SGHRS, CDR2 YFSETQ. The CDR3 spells CASRGEAGETQYF. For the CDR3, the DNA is TGCGCCAGCAGAGGTGAAGCCGGAGAGACCCAGTACTTC.

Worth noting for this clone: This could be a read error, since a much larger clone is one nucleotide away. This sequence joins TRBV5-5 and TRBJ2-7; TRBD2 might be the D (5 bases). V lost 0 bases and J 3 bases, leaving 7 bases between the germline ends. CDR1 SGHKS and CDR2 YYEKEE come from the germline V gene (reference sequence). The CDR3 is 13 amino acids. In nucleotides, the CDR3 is TGTGCCAGCAGCTTGGATCGGGGCTACGAGCAGTACTTC. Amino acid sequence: CASSLDRGYEQYF.

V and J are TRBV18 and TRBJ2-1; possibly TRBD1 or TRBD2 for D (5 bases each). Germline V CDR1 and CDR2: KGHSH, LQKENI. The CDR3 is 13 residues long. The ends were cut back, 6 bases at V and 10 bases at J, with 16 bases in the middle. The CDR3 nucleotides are TGTGCCAGCTCTCCCGGGACCCTTCGGGAGCAGTTCTTC. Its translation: CASSPGTLREQFF. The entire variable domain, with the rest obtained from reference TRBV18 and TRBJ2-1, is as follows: NAGVMQNPRHLVRRRGQEARLRCSPMKGHSHVYWYRQLPEEGLKFMVYLQKENIIDESGMPKERFSAEFPKEGPSILRIQQVVRGDSAAYFCASSPGTLREQFFGPGTRLTVL.

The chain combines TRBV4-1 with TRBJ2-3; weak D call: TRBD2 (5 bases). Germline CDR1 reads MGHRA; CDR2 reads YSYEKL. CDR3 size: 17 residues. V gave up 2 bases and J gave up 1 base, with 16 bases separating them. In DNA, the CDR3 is TGCGCCAGCAGCCAACGTCGGCTAGCTTCTCGCACAGATACGCAGTATTTT. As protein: CASSQRRLASRTDTQYF.

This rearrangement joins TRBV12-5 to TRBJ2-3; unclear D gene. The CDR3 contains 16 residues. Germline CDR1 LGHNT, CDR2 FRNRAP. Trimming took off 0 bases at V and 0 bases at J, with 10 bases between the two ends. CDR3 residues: CASGLVLGRSTDTQYF. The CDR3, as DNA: TGTGCTAGTGGTTTGGTACTGGGCAGGAGCACAGATACGCAGTATTTT.

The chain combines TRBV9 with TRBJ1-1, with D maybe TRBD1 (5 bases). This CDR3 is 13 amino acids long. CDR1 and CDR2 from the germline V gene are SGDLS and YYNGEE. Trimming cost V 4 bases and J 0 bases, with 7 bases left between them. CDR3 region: CASSRGMNTEAFF. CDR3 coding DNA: TGTGCCAGCAGCAGGGGAATGAACACTGAAGCTTTCTTT.

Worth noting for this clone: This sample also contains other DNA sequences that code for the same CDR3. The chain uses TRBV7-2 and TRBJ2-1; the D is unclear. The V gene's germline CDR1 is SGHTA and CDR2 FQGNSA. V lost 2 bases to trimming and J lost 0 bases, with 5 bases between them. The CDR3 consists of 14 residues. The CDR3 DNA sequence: TGTGCCAGCAGCTTATCCTCCTCCTACAATGAGCAGTTCTTC. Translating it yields CASSLSSSYNEQFF.

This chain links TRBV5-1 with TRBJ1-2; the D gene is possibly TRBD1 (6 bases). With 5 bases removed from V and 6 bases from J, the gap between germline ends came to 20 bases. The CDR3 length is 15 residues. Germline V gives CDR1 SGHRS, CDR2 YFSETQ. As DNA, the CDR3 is TGCGCCAGCAGTTTAGCCGTGGCAGGGGTTAATGGCTACACCTTC. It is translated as CASSLAVAGVNGYTF.

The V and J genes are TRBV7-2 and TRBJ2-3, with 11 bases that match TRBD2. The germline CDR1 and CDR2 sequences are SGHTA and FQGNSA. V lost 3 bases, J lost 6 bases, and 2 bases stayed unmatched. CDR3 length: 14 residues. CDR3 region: CASSFSGRVDTQYF. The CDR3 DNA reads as TGTGCCAGCAGCTTTAGCGGGAGGGTTGATACGCAGTATTTT.

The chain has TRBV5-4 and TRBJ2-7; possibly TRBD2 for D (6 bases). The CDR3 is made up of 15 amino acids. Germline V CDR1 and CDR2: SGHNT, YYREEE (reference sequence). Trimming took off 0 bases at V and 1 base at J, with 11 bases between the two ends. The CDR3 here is CASSLASSESYEQYF. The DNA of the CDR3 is TGTGCCAGCAGCTTGGCGTCTAGCGAATCCTACGAGCAGTACTTC.

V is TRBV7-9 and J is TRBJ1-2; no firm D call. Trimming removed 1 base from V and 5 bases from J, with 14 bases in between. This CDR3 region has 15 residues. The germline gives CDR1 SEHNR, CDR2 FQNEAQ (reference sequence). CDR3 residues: CASSLGPGMDYGYTF. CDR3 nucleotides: TGTGCCAGCAGCTTAGGACCGGGGATGGATTATGGCTACACCTTC.

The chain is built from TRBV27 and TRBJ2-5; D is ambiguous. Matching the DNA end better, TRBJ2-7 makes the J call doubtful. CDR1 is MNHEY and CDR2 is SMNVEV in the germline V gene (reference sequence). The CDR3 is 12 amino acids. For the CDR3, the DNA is TGTGCCAGCAGAACAACCTCCTACGAGCAGTACTTC. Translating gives CASRTTSYEQYF.

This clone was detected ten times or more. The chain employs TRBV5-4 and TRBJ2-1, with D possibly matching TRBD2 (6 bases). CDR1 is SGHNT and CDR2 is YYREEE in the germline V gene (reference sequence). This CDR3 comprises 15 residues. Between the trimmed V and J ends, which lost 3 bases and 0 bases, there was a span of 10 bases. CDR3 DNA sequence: TGTGCCAGCAGCTCAGGAGGGTTCTCCTACAATGAGCAGTTCTTC. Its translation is CASSSGGFSYNEQFF. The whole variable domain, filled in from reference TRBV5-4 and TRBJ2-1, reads ETGVTQSPTHLIKTRGQQVTLRCSSQSGHNTVSWYQQALGQGPQFIFQYYREEENGRGNFPPRFSGLQFPNYSSELNVNALELDDSALYLCASSSGGFSYNEQFFGPGTRLTVL.

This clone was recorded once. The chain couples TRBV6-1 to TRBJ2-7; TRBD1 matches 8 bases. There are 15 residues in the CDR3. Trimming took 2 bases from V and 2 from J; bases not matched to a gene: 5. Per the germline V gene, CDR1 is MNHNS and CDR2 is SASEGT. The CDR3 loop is CASSERGQATYEQYF. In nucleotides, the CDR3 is TGTGCCAGCAGTGAACGGGGACAGGCTACCTACGAGCAGTACTTC.

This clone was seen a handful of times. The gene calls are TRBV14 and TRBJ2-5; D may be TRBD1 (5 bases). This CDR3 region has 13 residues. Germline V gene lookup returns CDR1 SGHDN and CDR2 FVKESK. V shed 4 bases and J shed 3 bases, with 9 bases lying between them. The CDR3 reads CASSRQNEETQYF. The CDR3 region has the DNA TGTGCCAGCAGCCGACAGAATGAAGAGACCCAGTACTTC.

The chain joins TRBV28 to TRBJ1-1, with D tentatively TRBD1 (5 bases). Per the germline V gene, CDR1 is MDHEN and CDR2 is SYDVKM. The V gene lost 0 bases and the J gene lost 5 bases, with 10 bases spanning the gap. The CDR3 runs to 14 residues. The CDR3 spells CASSLWQGGTEAFF. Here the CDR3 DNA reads TGTGCCAGCAGTTTATGGCAGGGAGGTACTGAAGCTTTCTTT.

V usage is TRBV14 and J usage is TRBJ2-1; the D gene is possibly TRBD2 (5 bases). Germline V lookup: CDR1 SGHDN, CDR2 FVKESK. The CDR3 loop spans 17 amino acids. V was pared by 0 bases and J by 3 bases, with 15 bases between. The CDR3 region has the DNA TGTGCCAGCAGCCAAGATCTAGGGCGGGTTCGCTACAATGAGCAGTTCTTC. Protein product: CASSQDLGRVRYNEQFF.

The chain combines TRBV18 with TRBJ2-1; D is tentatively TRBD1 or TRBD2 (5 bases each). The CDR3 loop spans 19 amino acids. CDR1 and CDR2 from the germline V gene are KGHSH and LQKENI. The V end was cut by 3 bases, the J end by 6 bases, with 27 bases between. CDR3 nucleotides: TGTGCCAGCTCACCCTATGAGGGGCGTACGATAATGCGAGGCAATGAGCAGTTCTTC. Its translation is CASSPYEGRTIMRGNEQFF.